This T cell receptor (beta chain) was documented in a study of blood T cell repertoires in COVID-19. Study-level background: There were acute and convalescent COVID-19 samples, and they came from the United States, Italy and Spain. T cells, B-cell-depleted T cells, or PBMCs supplied cDNA or gDNA.

Original data processing: For nucleated cells, counts were estimated from reference gene primer amplification. Only in-frame clones appear in the TCRdb table, and some are missing; sequencing was by immunoSEQ multiplex PCR. V and J calls and clone size are as listed in that table; D and trimming were resolved from the DNA. The sample has approximately 210,000 clones; under 90% are singletons. CDR3 length equals 16 residues. Trimming left V 0 bases short and J 4 bases short, with 16 bases between. Germline CDR1 and CDR2: SGHNT and YYREEE (reference sequence). In this sample, this clone turned up a few times.

V and J are TRBV5-4 and TRBJ1-2; tentatively, D is TRBD1 (5 bases). The source of this sequence is a man between 50 and 59 years old with COVID-19, enrolled during active disease. Input material: peripheral blood. The CDR3 here is CASSLARQGVIYGYTF. Written as DNA, the CDR3 is TGTGCCAGCAGCTTGGCCCGCCAGGGTGTAATCTATGGCTACACCTTC.